The clone carrying this T cell receptor (beta chain) was seen more than once but under ten times. Its antigen is not known. Unique molecular identifiers were carried by the TCR beta cDNA libraries. TCRdb re-called the PCR reads through MiXCR, storing one row per CDR3 protein. The sample holds 600,000 to 700,000 distinct CDR3 sequences, around 60% seen once. The data belong to a study of post-analysis software for immune sequencing data. General study findings and limits: Included in a set of roughly five TRBV segments more frequent in patients than controls were TRBV5-6, TRBV5-1 and TRBV20-1.

The J segment lost 8 bases and the V segment lost 5 bases, leaving 14 bases of the junction unmatched. The V gene's germline CDR1 is SGHVS and CDR2 FQNEAQ. The CDR3 is 16 residues long. The clonotype originates from a girl aged 2 to 10 with multiple sclerosis. The sequenced sample consisted of blood. The chain employs TRBV7-8 and TRBJ2-1; TRBD2 agrees at 8 bases. The CDR3 DNA sequence: TGTGCCAGCAGCCCAAGGATTCCCGGGACTAGGGATGAGCAGTTCTTC. Translation: CASSPRIPGTRDEQFF.